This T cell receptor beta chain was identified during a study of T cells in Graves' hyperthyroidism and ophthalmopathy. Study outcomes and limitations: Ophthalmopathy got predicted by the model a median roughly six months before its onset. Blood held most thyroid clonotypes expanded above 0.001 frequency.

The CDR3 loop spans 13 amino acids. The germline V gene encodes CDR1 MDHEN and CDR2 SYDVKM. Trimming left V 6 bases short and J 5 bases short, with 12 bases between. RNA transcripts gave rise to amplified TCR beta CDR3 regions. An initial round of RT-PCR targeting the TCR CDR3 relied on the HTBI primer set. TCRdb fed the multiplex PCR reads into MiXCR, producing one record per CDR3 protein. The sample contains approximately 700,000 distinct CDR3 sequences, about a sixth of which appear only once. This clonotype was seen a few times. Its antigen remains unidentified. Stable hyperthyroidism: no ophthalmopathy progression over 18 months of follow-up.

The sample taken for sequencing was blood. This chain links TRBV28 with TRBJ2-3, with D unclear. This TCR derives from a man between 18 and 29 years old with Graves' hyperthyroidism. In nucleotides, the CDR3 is TGTGCCAGCAGGAGCCCCAGTCTAGATACGCAGTATTTT. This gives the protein CASRSPSLDTQYF.